Reported below is one T cell receptor (beta chain). Only in-frame clones appear in the TCRdb table, and some are missing; sequencing was by immunoSEQ multiplex PCR. The repertoire includes over 80,000 clones, around nine tenths of them detected once, and 10% sits in the top ten. This record belongs to a study of blood T cell repertoires in COVID-19. Germline values: CDR1 MGHDK, CDR2 SYGVNS. V shed 5 bases, J shed 12 bases, and the junction held 13 bases outside the gene matches. The CDR3 length is 14 residues. The receptor comes from a middle-aged man with acute or convalescent COVID-19. Sequenced: peripheral blood. The chain employs TRBV25-1 and TRBJ2-1, with TRBD2 matching over 7 bases. In DNA, the CDR3 is TGTGCCAGCAGTCCCTCGCCGGGGCCGGGGGGGCAGTTCTTC. This gives the protein CASSPSPGPGGQFF.